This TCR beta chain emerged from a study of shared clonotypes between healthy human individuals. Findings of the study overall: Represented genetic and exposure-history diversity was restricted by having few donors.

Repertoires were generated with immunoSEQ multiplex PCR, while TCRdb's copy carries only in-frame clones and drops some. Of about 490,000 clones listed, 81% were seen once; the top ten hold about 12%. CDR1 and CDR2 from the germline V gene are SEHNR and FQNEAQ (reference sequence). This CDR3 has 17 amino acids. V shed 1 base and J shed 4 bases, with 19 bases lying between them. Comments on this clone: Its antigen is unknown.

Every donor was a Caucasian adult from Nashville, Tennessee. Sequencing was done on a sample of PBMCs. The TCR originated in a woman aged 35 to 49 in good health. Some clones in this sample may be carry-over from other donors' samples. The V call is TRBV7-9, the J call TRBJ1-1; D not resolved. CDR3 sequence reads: CASSLVVWKPRRTEAFF. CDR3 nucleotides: TGTGCCAGCAGCTTAGTGGTCTGGAAACCTCGGCGCACTGAAGCTTTCTTT.